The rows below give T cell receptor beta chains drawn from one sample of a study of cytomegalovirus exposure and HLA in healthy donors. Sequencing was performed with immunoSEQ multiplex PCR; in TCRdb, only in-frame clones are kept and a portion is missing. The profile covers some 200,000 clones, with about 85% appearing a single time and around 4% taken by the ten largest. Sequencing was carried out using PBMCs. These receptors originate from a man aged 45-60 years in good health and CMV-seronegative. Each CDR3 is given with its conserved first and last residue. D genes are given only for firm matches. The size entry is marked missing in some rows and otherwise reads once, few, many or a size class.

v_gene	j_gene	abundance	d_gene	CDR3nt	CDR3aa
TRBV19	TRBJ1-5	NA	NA	TGTGCCAGTAGTATATTAGGACAGTTGAATCAGCCCCAGCATTTT	CASSILGQLNQPQHF
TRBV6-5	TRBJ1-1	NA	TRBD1	TGTGCCAGCAGTTCCGGGACAGGGTTTGCTGAAGCTTTCTTT	CASSSGTGFAEAFF
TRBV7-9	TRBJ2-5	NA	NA	TGTTCCAGCAGCCCAGAGGCCGCGCGGGAGACCCAGTACTTC	CSSSPEAARETQYF
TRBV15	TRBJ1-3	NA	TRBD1	TGTGCCACCAGTCTGGACAGGGGCTCTGGAAACACCATATATTTT	CATSLDRGSGNTIYF
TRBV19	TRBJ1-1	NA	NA	TGTGCCAGTAGTGCCCATACGGTGACAGGGAACACTGAAGCTTTCTTT	CASSAHTVTGNTEAFF
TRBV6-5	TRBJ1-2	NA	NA	TGTGCCAGCAGTGGTCGGAGGCACTATGGCTACACCTTC	CASSGRRHYGYTF
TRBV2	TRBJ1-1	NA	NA	TGTGCCAACAAAGTGAACACTGAAGCTTTCTTT	CANKVNTEAFF
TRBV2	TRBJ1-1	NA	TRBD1	TGTGCCAGCGCTAACAGGGGCGAGGGTGAAGCTTTCTTT	CASANRGEGEAFF
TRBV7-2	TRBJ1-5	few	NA	TGTGCCAGCAGCTTGGACAGCAGGAGCAATCAGCCCCAGCATTTT	CASSLDSRSNQPQHF
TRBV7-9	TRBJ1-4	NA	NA	TGTGCCAGCAGCTTCGACCGGGACACCCTAGAAAAACTGTTTTTT	CASSFDRDTLEKLFF
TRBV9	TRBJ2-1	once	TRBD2	TGTGCCAGCAGCTTGAGAGCGGGGGGGCGCAACAATGAGCAGTTCTTC	CASSLRAGGRNNEQFF
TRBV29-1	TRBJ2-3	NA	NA	TGCAGCGTTGTGGGGGGGCGAGGGGCAGATACGCAGTATTTT	CSVVGGRGADTQYF
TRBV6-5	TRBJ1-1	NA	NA	TGTGCCAGCAGCCGCCCAGGATCTAACACTGAAGCTTTCTTT	CASSRPGSNTEAFF
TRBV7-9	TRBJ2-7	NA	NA	TGTGCCAGCAGCTCGACAGTGAACGAGCAGTACTTC	CASSSTVNEQYF
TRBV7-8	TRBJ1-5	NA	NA	TGTGCCAGCAGCTTAGAACAGGTTGGCAATCAGCCCCAGCATTTT	CASSLEQVGNQPQHF
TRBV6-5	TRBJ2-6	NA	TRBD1	TGTGCCAGCAGATTGGGACAGGGGGGTTCAGGAGTCCTGACTTTC	CASRLGQGGSGVLTF
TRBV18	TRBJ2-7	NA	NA	TGTGCCAGCTCACGGTCGCAGGGTCGAGGTTTGGGCTACGAGCAGTACTTC	CASSRSQGRGLGYEQYF
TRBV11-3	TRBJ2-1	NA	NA	TGTGCCAGCAGCTTGAGAGACAATGAGCAGTTCTTC	CASSLRDNEQFF
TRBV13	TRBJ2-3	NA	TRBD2	TGTGCCAGCAGCCCCCGACTAGCGATCACAGATACGCAGTATTTT	CASSPRLAITDTQYF
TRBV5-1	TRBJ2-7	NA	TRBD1	TGCGCCAGCAGCGCACGCGGGGACAGGGGAATCTACGAGCAGTACTTC	CASSARGDRGIYEQYF